A single sample is the source of the 13 T cell receptor beta chains below, sequenced in a study of T cell changes during pregnancy in multiple sclerosis. Clones were read by immunoSEQ multiplex PCR, and TCRdb kept only the in-frame ones, dropping some. Among about 40,000 clones listed, 88% were seen once. The sequenced sample was CD4+ T cells from peripheral blood mononuclear cells, obtained in the second trimester of pregnancy. The receptors stem from a female donor with multiple sclerosis, enrolled in a pregnancy study.

The chain employs TRBV28 and TRBJ2-2; TRBD2 might be the D (5 bases). The CDR3 is 11 amino acids. CDR1 is MDHEN, CDR2 SYDVKM, per germline. The V and J ends lost 6 bases and 6 bases respectively, with 5 bases between them. CDR3 amino acids: CASRRAGELFF. CDR3 nucleotides: TGTGCCAGCAGGAGGGCCGGGGAGCTGTTTTTT.

The genes are TRBV28 and TRBJ1-3, with 10 positions matching TRBD1. The CDR3 totals 14 residues. Germline V gene lookup returns CDR1 MDHEN and CDR2 SYDVKM. V shed 6 bases and J 10 bases; nucleotides not matched to a gene: 9. The CDR3 coding sequence is TGTGCCAGCAGAAAGACAGGGGGCGTAAATACCATATATTTT. Its protein product is CASRKTGGVNTIYF. Drawing the rest from reference TRBV28 and TRBJ1-3, the complete variable domain is DVKVTQSSRYLVKRTGEKVFLECVQDMDHENMFWYRQDPGLGLRLIYFSYDVKMKEKGDIPEGYSVSREKKERFSLILESASTNQTSMYLCASRKTGGVNTIYFGEGSWLTVV.

The rearrangement links TRBV11-2 to TRBJ2-1; TRBD2 agrees at 14 bases. The junction had 4 bases not matched to a gene; V was cut back by 5 bases and J by 10 bases. The germline V gene encodes CDR1 SGHAT and CDR2 FQNNGV. The CDR3 loop spans 14 amino acids. CDR3 region: CASSKGLAGGEQFF. CDR3 nucleotides: TGTGCCAGCAGCAAAGGACTAGCGGGAGGCGAGCAGTTCTTC.

This clone has just a few counts. The rearrangement joins TRBV18 to TRBJ1-5, with D tentatively TRBD1 (6 bases). The germline V and J ends were trimmed by 3 bases and 0 bases, with 12 bases remaining between them. This CDR3 has 16 residues. The germline V gene has CDR1 KGHSH and CDR2 LQKENI. The CDR3 bases are TGTGCCAGCTCACCTGGGACACGCGGTAGCAATCAGCCCCAGCATTTT. It encodes CASSPGTRGSNQPQHF.

The chain couples TRBV10-3 to TRBJ1-5; a weak D match, TRBD1 (6 bases). The V end was cut by 5 bases, the J end by 3 bases, with 8 bases between. The V gene's germline CDR1 is ENHRY and CDR2 SYGVKD. The CDR3 covers 13 residues. In DNA, the CDR3 is TGTGCCATCAGTCCAGGGGACAATCAGCCCCAGCATTTT. This encodes CAISPGDNQPQHF.

The chain has TRBV11-1 and TRBJ1-2; TRBD1 aligns across 8 bases. This CDR3 region has 19 residues. Germline trimming cut 5 bases from V and 2 bases from J; bases unmatched to any gene: 19. Germline V gives CDR1 SGHAT, CDR2 FQDESV (reference sequence). In nucleotides, the CDR3 is TGTGCCAGCAGCCCCCAGAAAACAATGGACAGGGCGATAAACTATGGCTACACCTTC. The encoded protein is CASSPQKTMDRAINYGYTF. The full variable domain, rest sourced from reference TRBV11-1 and TRBJ1-2, is EAEVAQSPRYKITEKSQAVAFWCDPISGHATLYWYRQILGQGPELLVQFQDESVVDDSQLPKDRFSAERLKGVDSTLKIQPAELGDSAMYLCASSPQKTMDRAINYGYTFGSGTRLTVV.

V gene TRBV28 combines with J gene TRBJ1-5, with a tentative D call TRBD1 (5 bases). Germline CDR1 MDHEN, CDR2 SYDVKM. Trimming stripped 2 bases from V and 2 bases from J, with 13 bases between. This CDR3 contains 16 residues. CDR3 region: CASSLPRGEGNQPQHF. The CDR3 bases are TGTGCCAGCAGTTTACCAAGGGGCGAGGGCAATCAGCCCCAGCATTTT.

This chain joins TRBV7-9 and TRBJ2-1, with 9 nucleotides matching TRBD1. V shed 6 bases and J 10 bases; nucleotides not matched to a gene: 7. Germline-derived CDR1 and CDR2 are SEHNR and FQNEAQ (reference sequence). The CDR3 loop spans 13 amino acids. CDR3 in amino acids: CASSRQGVGEQFF. CDR3 coding DNA: TGTGCCAGCAGTAGACAGGGGGTAGGGGAGCAGTTCTTC.

This chain links TRBV5-6 with TRBJ2-3, with D unresolved. From germline, CDR1 is SGHDT and CDR2 YYEEEE. The CDR3 totals 15 residues. V was cut by 2 bases and J by 1 base, with 11 bases left in between. The CDR3 DNA follows: TGTGCCAGCAGCTTCCCGGAGCTAGGCACAGATACGCAGTATTTT. It translates to CASSFPELGTDTQYF.

V usage is TRBV19 and J usage is TRBJ2-7; TRBD2 is a possible D gene (5 bases). This CDR3 contains 14 residues. Per germline, CDR1 LNHDA and CDR2 SQIVND (reference sequence). Trimming took off 1 base at V and 2 bases at J, with 9 bases between the two ends. The CDR3 is CASSIGRGTYEQYF. The CDR3 DNA sequence: TGTGCCAGTAGTATAGGACGGGGAACCTACGAGCAGTACTTC.

This clone was seen only a few times. The chain combines TRBV6-5 with TRBJ2-3; a possible D gene is TRBD2 (5 bases). Per germline, CDR1 MNHEY and CDR2 SVGAGI. This CDR3 is 14 amino acids long. V lost 6 bases and J lost 4, with 14 bases in between. The CDR3 loop reads CASRHRLAADTQYF. Written as DNA, the CDR3 is TGTGCCAGCAGACACCGGCTAGCAGCAGATACGCAGTATTTT.

In its sample, this clone was seen a few times. The V call is TRBV5-1, the J call TRBJ1-1; D is possibly TRBD1 (5 bases). Germline V CDR1 and CDR2: SGHRS, YFSETQ. The CDR3 has 14 amino acids. V was cut by 1 base and J by 4 bases, with 11 bases left in between. The CDR3 bases are TGCGCCAGCAGCTTGTATGGCAGGGCCACTGAAGCTTTCTTT. Translated, it gives CASSLYGRATEAFF.

The chain is built from TRBV9 and TRBJ2-6; 9 nucleotides match TRBD1. The V and J ends lost 1 base and 2 bases, in that order; junction bases with no gene match: 4. CDR3 length equals 17 residues. Germline assignment: CDR1 SGDLS and CDR2 YYNGEE. The CDR3 is CASSVTGGGTGANVLTF. In DNA, the CDR3 is TGTGCCAGCAGCGTAACAGGGGGCGGGACTGGGGCCAACGTCCTGACTTTC.